A selection of T cell receptor beta chains follows, all from one sample in a study of cytomegalovirus exposure and HLA in healthy donors. Sequencing was performed with immunoSEQ multiplex PCR; in TCRdb, only in-frame clones are kept and a portion is missing. The repertoire consists of approximately 90,000 clones, with 60% to 80% occurring once and the leading ten covering 3.7%. Sequencing was done on a sample of PBMCs. The receptor source for this set is a young man in good health and CMV-seronegative. Each CDR3 is given with its conserved first and last residue. Fields, in order: D gene, V gene, clone size, J gene, CDR3 protein, CDR3 DNA. A D gene is named only where the DNA matches it firmly. Size is stated for part of the rows, as once, few or many counts, or as a class when the clone is expanded.

-	TRBV6-6	-	TRBJ2-7	CASRGAGRGGTYEQYF	TGTGCCAGCAGAGGAGCCGGCAGGGGTGGGACCTACGAGCAGTACTTC
TRBD1	TRBV14	-	TRBJ1-1	CASSHNRGYTEAFF	TGTGCCAGCAGCCATAACAGGGGTTACACTGAAGCTTTCTTT
-	TRBV5-1	-	TRBJ2-7	CASSVDNYEQYF	TGCGCCAGCAGTGTAGATAACTACGAGCAGTACTTC
TRBD2	TRBV5-1	once	TRBJ2-7	CASSWIPGVGLAGFSYEQYF	TGCGCCAGCAGCTGGATCCCAGGGGTTGGACTAGCGGGTTTCTCCTACGAGCAGTACTTC
-	TRBV19	few	TRBJ1-4	CASRAFATNEKLFF	TGTGCCAGTAGGGCCTTCGCAACTAATGAAAAACTGTTTTTT
TRBD2	TRBV23-1	-	TRBJ2-3	CASSQGLAGVLSTDTQYF	TGCGCCAGCAGTCAAGGACTAGCGGGAGTACTAAGCACAGATACGCAGTATTTT
-	TRBV28	-	TRBJ1-4	CASSLSGADEKLFF	TGTGCCAGCAGTTTATCCGGAGCGGATGAAAAACTGTTTTTT
-	TRBV6-1	few	TRBJ1-5	CASSESGQPQHF	TGTGCCAGCAGTGAATCGGGTCAGCCCCAGCATTTT
-	TRBV19	once	TRBJ1-6	CASSTGMGNSPLHF	TGTGCCAGTTCGACCGGGATGGGGAATTCACCCCTCCACTTT
-	TRBV4-2	-	TRBJ2-7	CASSQDLRQGYEQYF	TGTGCCAGCAGCCAAGACTTGAGGCAGGGGTACGAGCAGTACTTC
-	TRBV19	-	TRBJ2-7	CASSKGSGQEQYF	TGTGCCAGTAGCAAAGGCTCCGGACAGGAGCAGTACTTC
TRBD2	TRBV5-1	-	TRBJ2-3	CASSLAALAGDTDTQYF	TGCGCCAGCAGCTTGGCCGCGTTAGCGGGGGACACAGATACGCAGTATTTT
-	TRBV5-5	-	TRBJ2-5	CASSRGTAQETQYF	TGTGCCAGCAGCAGGGGGACGGCCCAAGAGACCCAGTACTTC
TRBD2	TRBV27	once	TRBJ2-1	CASSLGLVLNNEQFF	TGTGCCAGCAGTTTGGGACTAGTGCTAAACAATGAGCAGTTCTTC
TRBD2	TRBV10-1	once	TRBJ2-1	CASSPRTSGSYNEQFF	TGCGCCAGCAGTCCCCGGACTAGCGGGAGCTACAATGAGCAGTTCTTC
TRBD2	TRBV10-2	few	TRBJ2-2	CASLQLAGGGELFF	TGCGCCAGTCTACAACTAGCGGGAGGGGGGGAGCTGTTTTTT
TRBD1	TRBV19	few	TRBJ1-1	CASSSRDRKAFF	TGTGCCAGTAGTTCGAGGGACAGGAAAGCTTTCTTT
-	TRBV29-1	-	TRBJ1-2	CSAPVGPQERDGYTF	TGCAGCGCCCCCGTGGGGCCCCAAGAGAGAGATGGCTACACCTTC
-	TRBV15	-	TRBJ1-1	CATSRGAAGLNTEAFF	TGTGCCACCAGCAGAGGTGCAGCGGGGCTGAACACTGAAGCTTTCTTT
-	TRBV19	-	TRBJ2-1	CASSLGDSYNEQFF	TGTGCCAGTAGTTTAGGCGACTCCTACAATGAGCAGTTCTTC
TRBD2	TRBV27	-	TRBJ2-1	CASSRLAGSVYNEQFF	TGTGCCAGCAGTCGACTAGCGGGGTCAGTCTACAATGAGCAGTTCTTC
-	TRBV5-8	few	TRBJ2-5	CASSLKLPRETQYF	TGTGCCAGCAGCTTGAAACTACCGAGGGAGACCCAGTACTTC
TRBD1	TRBV28	few	TRBJ1-1	CAILKGDRGPEAFF	TGTGCCATACTGAAAGGGGACAGGGGCCCTGAAGCTTTCTTT
TRBD1	TRBV7-9	few	TRBJ1-2	CASSQTGDAYGYTF	TGTGCCAGCAGTCAAACAGGGGACGCTTATGGCTACACCTTC
TRBD1	TRBV19	-	TRBJ1-4	CASTLPGQGIETTNEKLFF	TGTGCCAGTACCTTACCCGGACAGGGGATAGAGACAACTAATGAAAAACTGTTTTTT
TRBD2	TRBV6-5	-	TRBJ2-7	CASSGRLAGNEQYF	TGTGCCAGCAGTGGGAGACTAGCCGGTAACGAGCAGTACTTC
TRBD2	TRBV2	once	TRBJ2-3	CASSELAGGVTDTQYF	TGTGCCAGCAGTGAGCTAGCGGGGGGGGTCACAGATACGCAGTATTTT
-	TRBV19	-	TRBJ1-5	CATSLGQGNAQPQHF	TGTGCCACCTCCCTGGGGCAGGGAAACGCTCAGCCCCAGCATTTT
TRBD2	TRBV5-6	-	TRBJ2-7	CASSLGTSGYYEQYF	TGTGCCAGCAGCCTCGGGACTAGCGGGTACTACGAGCAGTACTTC
-	TRBV19	few	TRBJ1-4	CASSTSTVNNEKLFF	TGTGCCAGTAGTACATCGACAGTAAATAATGAAAAACTGTTTTTT
-	TRBV6-5	-	TRBJ1-2	CASSYRGYGYTF	TGTGCCAGCAGTTACCGGGGCTATGGCTACACCTTC
-	TRBV6-1	-	TRBJ1-1	CASSYDRSTEAFF	TGTGCCAGCAGCTACGACAGGAGCACTGAAGCTTTCTTT
TRBD2	TRBV6-1	-	TRBJ2-3	CASRPLAGATDTQYF	TGTGCCAGCAGACCCCTAGCGGGAGCCACAGATACGCAGTATTTT
-	TRBV4-1	-	TRBJ2-1	CASSQRRNGVSSNEQFF	TGCGCCAGCAGCCAACGTCGCAACGGGGTATCGAGCAATGAGCAGTTCTTC
-	TRBV27	-	TRBJ1-2	CASSNRAEGDLYGYTF	TGTGCCAGCAGTAATCGTGCTGAGGGGGATCTCTATGGCTACACCTTC
TRBD2	TRBV27	-	TRBJ2-1	CASSLYLGASGRWNEQFF	TGTGCCAGCAGTTTATATTTAGGGGCTAGCGGGAGATGGAATGAGCAGTTCTTC
-	TRBV27	-	TRBJ1-1	CASSPEAGQGVTEAFF	TGTGCCAGCAGTCCCGAGGCAGGCCAGGGCGTTACTGAAGCTTTCTTT
-	TRBV5-1	-	TRBJ1-5	CASSWDNSPDQPQHF	TGCGCCAGCAGTTGGGACAACAGCCCCGATCAGCCCCAGCATTTT
-	TRBV6-6	-	TRBJ1-1	CASSRILDDTEAFF	TGTGCCAGCAGCAGGATCCTGGATGACACTGAAGCTTTCTTT
TRBD2	TRBV5-1	-	TRBJ2-3	CASRAAGTFTDTQYF	TGCGCCAGCAGGGCAGCGGGGACCTTCACAGATACGCAGTATTTT
TRBD2	TRBV7-2	-	TRBJ2-1	CASSLTSGISNEQFF	TGTGCCAGCAGCTTGACTAGCGGGATAAGCAATGAGCAGTTCTTC
TRBD1	TRBV18	-	TRBJ1-1	CASSPGQGNSEAFF	TGTGCCAGCTCACCGGGACAGGGTAATTCTGAAGCTTTCTTT
TRBD2	TRBV7-9	-	TRBJ2-1	CASSTGTSGGEQFF	TGTGCCAGCAGCACCGGGACTAGCGGGGGTGAGCAGTTCTTC
TRBD1	TRBV5-8	-	TRBJ1-5	CASSPLARTGAINQPQHF	TGTGCCAGCAGCCCCCTGGCCCGGACAGGCGCTATCAATCAGCCCCAGCATTTT
-	TRBV13	once	TRBJ1-1	CASRSAGSNTEAFF	TGTGCCAGCAGGTCAGCGGGGTCCAACACTGAAGCTTTCTTT
TRBD2	TRBV27	-	TRBJ2-3	CASRSGRPTDTQYF	TGTGCCAGCAGGTCCGGGAGGCCCACAGATACGCAGTATTTT
TRBD1	TRBV7-9	once	TRBJ1-2	CASSFQGASYGYTF	TGTGCCAGCAGCTTTCAGGGGGCAAGCTATGGCTACACCTTC
-	TRBV6-5	-	TRBJ1-5	CASSSVRQGQPQHF	TGTGCCAGCAGTTCAGTCAGGCAGGGTCAGCCCCAGCATTTT
TRBD1	TRBV7-2	-	TRBJ1-5	CASSQLDRVIQPQHF	TGTGCCAGCAGCCAACTCGACAGGGTCATTCAGCCCCAGCATTTT
-	TRBV2	-	TRBJ1-1	CASSRTLGQNTEAFF	TGTGCCAGCAGCAGGACTTTGGGACAGAACACTGAAGCTTTCTTT
TRBD2	TRBV6-4	-	TRBJ2-3	CASSQAGGADTQYF	TGTGCCAGCAGTCAAGCGGGGGGCGCAGATACGCAGTATTTT